Given below is one TCR beta chain in context. The data were taken from a study of blood T cell repertoires in COVID-19. This study enrolled people aged roughly 18 to 100 from about two dozen US geographic areas. The study assigned cohorts using participant-reported clinical history. Participants in the exposed group had met a COVID-19 case in the 2 weeks before joining the study. The CDR3 extends over 15 amino acids. Unmatched junction bases numbered 9, after V lost 3 bases and J lost 5 bases. Germline V gives CDR1 LGHDT, CDR2 YNNKEL (reference sequence). Authors' data handling: The assay estimated nucleated cells by amplifying reference gene primers. Repertoires were generated with immunoSEQ multiplex PCR, while TCRdb's copy carries only in-frame clones and drops some. V, J and clone size reflect that table, while D and trimming were determined from the DNA. Of 320,000 or so clones listed, 75% to 90% were seen once; the top ten hold over 1.5%.

Sample: PBMCs or T cells enriched from blood (not recorded which). V gene TRBV3-1 (or the pseudogene TRBV3-2) combines with J gene TRBJ2-7; 8 nucleotides match TRBD1. The clonotype was recovered from a woman aged 30 to 39 who had been exposed to COVID-19. The CDR3 loop reads CASSQGTGFRHEQYF. Here the CDR3 DNA reads TGTGCCAGCAGCCAGGGGACAGGTTTTCGCCACGAGCAGTACTTC.